Included here is one TCR beta chain sequence, with context. This sample stems from a study of blood T cell repertoires in COVID-19. Looking at the study overall: Sites in the United States, Italy and Spain provided acute and convalescent COVID-19 samples. PBMCs, B-cell-depleted T cells, or T cells provided the cDNA or gDNA that made up the material.

Recruitment covered some 25 US areas and drew participants whose ages spanned roughly 18 to 100 years. This CDR3 is 14 amino acids long. Trimming removed 5 bases from V and 3 bases from J; junction bases left unmatched: 5. CDR1 is SGHNT, CDR2 YYREEE, per germline (reference sequence). The table came from immunoSEQ multiplex PCR; TCRdb's copy has only in-frame clones and leaves some out. The sample has 180,000 or so clones, over 80% seen once. Material: PBMCs or T cells enriched from blood (not recorded which). This clonotype was sampled from a woman aged 60-75 years who had recovered from COVID-19. This rearrangement joins TRBV5-4 to TRBJ2-7; the match to TRBD1 covers 10 bases. This CDR3 is CASSTGTGDYEQYF. In DNA, the CDR3 is TGTGCCAGCAGTACCGGGACAGGGGACTACGAGCAGTACTTC.